A few counts support the clone carrying this T cell receptor beta chain. What it binds is not known. V was pared by 3 bases and J by 1 base, with 5 bases of the junction left unmatched. Germline CDR1 is SGHRS and CDR2 is YFSETQ. CDR3 length: 15 amino acids. This entry comes from a study of CD8 T cells in ankylosing spondylitis. As the method for making TCR beta libraries, quantitative 5'-RACE with molecular barcodes was used. Via MiXCR, TCRdb re-called the 5' RACE reads, giving one row per CDR3 protein. The table has hundreds of thousands of distinct CDR3 sequences, 26% seen once. Notes on the study in general: Ankylosing spondylitis blood seemed to carry a telltale TCR beta motif made of fewer than 10 highly homologous variants. The study looked at matched synovial fluid samples from ankylosing spondylitis patients. Disease-linked clones were reported to be significantly enriched there.

The chain links TRBV5-1 to TRBJ2-5; TRBD2 matches 8 bases. The sample was blood, either unsorted or a sorted T cell fraction (not recorded which). The receptor comes from a male donor with ankylosing spondylitis. CDR3 amino acids: CASSSSLAGQETQYF. In nucleotides, the CDR3 is TGCGCCAGCAGCTCGTCTCTAGCGGGCCAAGAGACCCAGTACTTC.